These T cell receptor beta chains were read from a single sample in a study of blood T cell repertoires in COVID-19. Repertoires were generated with immunoSEQ multiplex PCR, while TCRdb's copy carries only in-frame clones and drops some. The table has 400,000 or so clones, about 88% seen once. The specimen was peripheral blood. The receptor source for this set is a woman in her thirties or forties with COVID-19, enrolled during active disease. The CDR3 runs from the conserved cysteine through the conserved F or W. The D gene is left open where the match is weak. For some rows the clone size is stated as once, few or many, or as a class when expanded; others skip it.

TRBJ1-1 | 15 | - | TRBD1 | TRBV6-2/TRBV6-3 | CASSSPGTGVFEAFF | TGTGCCAGCAGTTCACCCGGGACAGGGGTTTTTGAAGCTTTCTTT
TRBJ2-1 | 16 | - | - | TRBV4-3 | CASSQDWMTGDNEQFF | TGCGCCAGCAGCCAAGATTGGATGACAGGTGATAATGAGCAGTTCTTC
TRBJ1-5 | 12 | - | - | TRBV12-3/TRBV12-4 | CASRIRDSPQHF | TGTGCCAGCAGGATCCGGGACTCGCCCCAGCATTTT
TRBJ1-5 | 12 | - | - | TRBV6-2/TRBV6-3 | CASSTPGYPQHF | TGTGCCAGCAGTACACCCGGGTATCCCCAGCATTTT
TRBJ1-4 | 16 | once | TRBD1 | TRBV7-9 | CASSLGQGGTNEKLFF | TGTGCCAGCAGCCTAGGACAGGGAGGCACTAATGAAAAACTGTTTTTT
TRBJ1-2 | 14 | - | - | TRBV5-1 | CASSHLGGDYGYTF | TGCGCCAGCAGCCATTTGGGAGGGGACTATGGCTACACCTTC
TRBJ2-7 | 15 | - | - | TRBV10-2 | CASSERGQASYEQYF | TGCGCCAGCAGTGAGAGGGGACAAGCCTCCTACGAGCAGTACTTC
TRBJ2-7 | 14 | - | TRBD1 | TRBV7-9 | CASSQNTGGHEQYF | TGTGCCAGCAGCCAGAACACAGGGGGGCACGAGCAGTACTTC
TRBJ1-2 | 13 | - | - | TRBV19 | CASTIGHNYGYTF | TGTGCCAGTACCATTGGACATAACTATGGCTACACCTTC
TRBJ2-3 | 15 | - | - | TRBV15 | CATSTRDSHTDTQYF | TGTGCCACCAGCACCCGGGACTCCCACACAGATACGCAGTATTTT
TRBJ1-2 | 17 | - | TRBD1 | TRBV12-5 | CASGLVTGTGGAIGYTF | TGTGCTAGTGGTTTGGTAACCGGGACAGGGGGCGCGATCGGCTACACCTTC
TRBJ1-1 | 13 | - | - | TRBV10-3 | CAISEDRITEAFF | TGTGCCATCAGTGAGGACAGAATAACTGAAGCTTTCTTT